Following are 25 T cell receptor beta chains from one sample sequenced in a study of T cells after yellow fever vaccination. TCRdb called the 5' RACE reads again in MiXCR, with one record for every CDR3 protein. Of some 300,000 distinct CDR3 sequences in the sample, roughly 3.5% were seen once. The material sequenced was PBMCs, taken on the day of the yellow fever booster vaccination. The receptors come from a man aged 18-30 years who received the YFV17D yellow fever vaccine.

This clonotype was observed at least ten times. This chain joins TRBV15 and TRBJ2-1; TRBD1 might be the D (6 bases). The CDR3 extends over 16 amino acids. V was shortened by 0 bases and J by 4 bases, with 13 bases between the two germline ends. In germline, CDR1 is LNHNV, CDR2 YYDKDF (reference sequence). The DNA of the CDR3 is TGTGCCACCAGCAGAGATCCGTGGGGGCGATACAATGAGCAGTTCTTC. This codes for CATSRDPWGRYNEQFF.

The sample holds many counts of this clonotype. CDR3 nucleotide sequence: TGCGCCAGCAGCCCCCGAAATGGGAATGAGCAGTTCTTC. The encoded protein is CASSPRNGNEQFF. The chain joins TRBV5-1 to TRBJ2-1; unclear D gene. Germline V gene data show CDR1 as SGHRS and CDR2 as YFSETQ. This CDR3 has 13 amino acids. V was cut by 4 bases and J by 7 bases, with 12 bases left in between.

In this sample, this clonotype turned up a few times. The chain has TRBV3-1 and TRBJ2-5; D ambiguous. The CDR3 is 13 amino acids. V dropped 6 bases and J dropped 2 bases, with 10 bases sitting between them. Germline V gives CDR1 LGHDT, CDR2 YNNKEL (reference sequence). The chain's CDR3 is CASRSRRQETQYF. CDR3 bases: TGTGCCAGCAGATCCCGACGGCAAGAGACCCAGTACTTC.

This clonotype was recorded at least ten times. The CDR3 DNA sequence: TGCGCCAGCAGCTCTAGAGGGACAGGGGTAAGCACAGATACGCAGTATTTT. Residues: CASSSRGTGVSTDTQYF. The chain uses TRBV5-1 and TRBJ2-3; TRBD1 matches at 10 bases. There are 17 residues in the CDR3. The junction had 7 bases not matched to a gene; V was cut back by 3 bases and J by 0 bases. CDR1 SGHRS and CDR2 YFSETQ come from the germline V gene.

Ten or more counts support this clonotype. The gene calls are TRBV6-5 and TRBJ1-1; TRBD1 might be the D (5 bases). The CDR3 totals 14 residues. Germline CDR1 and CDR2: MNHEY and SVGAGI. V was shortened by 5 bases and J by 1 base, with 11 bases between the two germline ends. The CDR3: CASSTQTENTEAFF. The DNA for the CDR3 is TGTGCCAGCAGTACCCAGACAGAGAACACTGAAGCTTTCTTT.

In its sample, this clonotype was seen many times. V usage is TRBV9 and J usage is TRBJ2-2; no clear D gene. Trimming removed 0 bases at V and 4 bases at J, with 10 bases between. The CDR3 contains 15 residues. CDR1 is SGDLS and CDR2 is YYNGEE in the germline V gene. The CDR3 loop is CASSVGPSGTGELFF. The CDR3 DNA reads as TGTGCCAGCAGCGTAGGACCCTCAGGCACCGGGGAGCTGTTTTTT.

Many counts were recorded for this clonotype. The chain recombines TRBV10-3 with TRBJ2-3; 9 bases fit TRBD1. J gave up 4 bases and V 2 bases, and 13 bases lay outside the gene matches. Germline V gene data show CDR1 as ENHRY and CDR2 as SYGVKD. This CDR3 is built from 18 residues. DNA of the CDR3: TGTGCCATCAGTGAGCCCGGGAGGTGGGACAGGGTTGCAGATACGCAGTATTTT. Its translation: CAISEPGRWDRVADTQYF.

This chain's CDR3 is CASSGGDYGYTF. The CDR3 nucleotides read TGTGCCAGCAGCGGGGGGGACTATGGCTACACCTTC. The chain couples TRBV7-6 to TRBJ1-2; D perhaps matches TRBD1 (5 bases). CDR3 length: 12 amino acids. The V and J ends lost 5 bases and 3 bases respectively, with 7 bases between them. CDR1 is SGHVS, CDR2 FNYEAQ, per germline.

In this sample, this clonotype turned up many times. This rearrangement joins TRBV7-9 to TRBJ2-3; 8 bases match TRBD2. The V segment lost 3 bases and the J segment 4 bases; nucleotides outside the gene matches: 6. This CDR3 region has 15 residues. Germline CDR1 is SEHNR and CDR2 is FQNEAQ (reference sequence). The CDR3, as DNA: TGTGCCAGCAGCTTGCGGGGGGCGGGCGCAGATACGCAGTATTTT. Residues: CASSLRGAGADTQYF.

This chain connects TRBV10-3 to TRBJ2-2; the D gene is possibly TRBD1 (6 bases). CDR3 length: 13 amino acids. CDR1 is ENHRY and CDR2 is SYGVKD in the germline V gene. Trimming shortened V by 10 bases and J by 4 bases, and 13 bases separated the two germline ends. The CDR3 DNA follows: TGTGCCACCCGGGACACTACCACCGGGGAGCTGTTTTTT. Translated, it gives CATRDTTTGELFF.

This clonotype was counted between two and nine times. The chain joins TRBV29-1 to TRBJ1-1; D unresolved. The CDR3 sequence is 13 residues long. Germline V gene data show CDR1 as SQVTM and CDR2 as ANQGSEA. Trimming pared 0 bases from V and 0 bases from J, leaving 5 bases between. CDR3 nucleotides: TGCAGCGTTGAAGAAGGATTGAACACTGAAGCTTTCTTT. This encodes CSVEEGLNTEAFF.

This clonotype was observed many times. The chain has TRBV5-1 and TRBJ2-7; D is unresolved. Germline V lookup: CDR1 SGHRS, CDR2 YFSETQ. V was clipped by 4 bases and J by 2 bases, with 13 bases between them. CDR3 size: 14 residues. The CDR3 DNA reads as TGCGCCAGCAGCCCCAGGACGGAAACCTACGAGCAGTACTTC. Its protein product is CASSPRTETYEQYF.

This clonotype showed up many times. CDR3: CASSSTSEEYNEQFF. The CDR3, as DNA: TGTGCCAGCAGCTCGACTAGCGAGGAATACAATGAGCAGTTCTTC. V is TRBV5-4 and J is TRBJ2-1; 8 nucleotides agree with TRBD2. Germline CDR1 SGHNT, CDR2 YYREEE (reference sequence). J lost 4 bases, V lost 3 bases, and 6 bases had no gene match. This CDR3 region has 15 residues.

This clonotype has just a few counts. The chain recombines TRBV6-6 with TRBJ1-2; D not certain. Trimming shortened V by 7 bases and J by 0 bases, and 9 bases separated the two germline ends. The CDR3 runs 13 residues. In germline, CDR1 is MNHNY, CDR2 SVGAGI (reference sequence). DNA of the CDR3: TGTGCCAGCAAAAGGCAGACTAACTATGGCTACACCTTC. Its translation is CASKRQTNYGYTF.

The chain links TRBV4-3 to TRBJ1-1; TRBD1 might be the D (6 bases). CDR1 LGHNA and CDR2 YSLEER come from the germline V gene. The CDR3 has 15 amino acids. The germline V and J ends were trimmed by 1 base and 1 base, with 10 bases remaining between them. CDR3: CASSQGSDRNTEAFF. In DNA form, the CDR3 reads TGCGCCAGCAGCCAAGGGTCGGACAGGAACACTGAAGCTTTCTTT.

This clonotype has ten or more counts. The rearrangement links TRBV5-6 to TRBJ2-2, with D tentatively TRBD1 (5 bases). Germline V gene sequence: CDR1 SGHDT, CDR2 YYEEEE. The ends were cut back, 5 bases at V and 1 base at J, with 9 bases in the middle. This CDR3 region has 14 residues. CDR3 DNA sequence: TGTGCCAGCAGACGCCAGGGGAACACCGGGGAGCTGTTTTTT. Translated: CASRRQGNTGELFF.

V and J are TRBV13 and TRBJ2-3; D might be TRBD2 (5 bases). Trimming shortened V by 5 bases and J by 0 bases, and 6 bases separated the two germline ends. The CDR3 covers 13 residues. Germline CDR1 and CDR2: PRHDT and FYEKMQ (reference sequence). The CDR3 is CASSGESTDTQYF. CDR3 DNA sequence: TGTGCCAGCAGCGGGGAGAGCACAGATACGCAGTATTTT.

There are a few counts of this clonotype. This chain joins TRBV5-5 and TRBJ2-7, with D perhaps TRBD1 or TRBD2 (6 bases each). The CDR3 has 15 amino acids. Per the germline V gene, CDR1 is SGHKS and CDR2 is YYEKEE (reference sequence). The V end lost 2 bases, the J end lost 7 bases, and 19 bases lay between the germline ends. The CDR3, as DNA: TGTGCCAGCAGCTTACGGGCAACGGGGGCGGTTGAGCAGTACGTC. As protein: CASSLRATGAVEQYV.

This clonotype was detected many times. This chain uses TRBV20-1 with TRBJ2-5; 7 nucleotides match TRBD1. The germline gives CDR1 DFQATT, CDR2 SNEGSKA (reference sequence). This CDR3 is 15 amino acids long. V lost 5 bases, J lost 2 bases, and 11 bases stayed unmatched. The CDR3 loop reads CSASRPGTAQETQYF. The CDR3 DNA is TGCAGTGCTTCCAGACCCGGGACAGCTCAAGAGACCCAGTACTTC.

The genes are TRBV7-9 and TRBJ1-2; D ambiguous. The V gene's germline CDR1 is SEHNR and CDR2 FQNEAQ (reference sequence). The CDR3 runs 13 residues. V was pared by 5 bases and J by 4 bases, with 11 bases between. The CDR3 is CASSPDGLYGYTF. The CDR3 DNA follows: TGTGCCAGCAGCCCCGACGGCCTCTATGGCTACACCTTC.

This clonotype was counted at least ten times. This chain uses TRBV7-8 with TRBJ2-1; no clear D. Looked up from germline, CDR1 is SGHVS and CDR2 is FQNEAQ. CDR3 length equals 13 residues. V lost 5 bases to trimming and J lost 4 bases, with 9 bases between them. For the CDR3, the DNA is TGTGCCAGCAGCATTGGGATTTACAATGAGCAGTTCTTC. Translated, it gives CASSIGIYNEQFF. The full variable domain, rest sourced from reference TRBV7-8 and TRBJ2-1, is GAGVSQSPRYKVAKRGQDVALRCDPISGHVSLFWYQQALGQGPEFLTYFQNEAQLDKSGLPSDRFFAERPEGSVSTLKIQRTQQEDSAVYLCASSIGIYNEQFFGPGTRLTVL.

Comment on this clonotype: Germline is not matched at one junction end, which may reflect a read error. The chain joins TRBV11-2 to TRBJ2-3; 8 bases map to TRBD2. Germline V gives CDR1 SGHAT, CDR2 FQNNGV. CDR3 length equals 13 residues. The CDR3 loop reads CTSSLRGADTQYF. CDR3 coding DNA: TGTACCAGCAGCTTGCGGGGGGCGGATACGCAGTATTTT.

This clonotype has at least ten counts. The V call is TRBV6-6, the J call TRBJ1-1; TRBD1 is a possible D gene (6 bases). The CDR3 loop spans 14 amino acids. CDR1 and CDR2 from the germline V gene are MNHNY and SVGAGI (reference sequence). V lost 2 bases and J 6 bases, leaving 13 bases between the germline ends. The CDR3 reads CASSYGQGISEAFF. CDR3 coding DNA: TGTGCCAGCAGTTACGGGCAGGGGATCTCTGAAGCTTTCTTT.

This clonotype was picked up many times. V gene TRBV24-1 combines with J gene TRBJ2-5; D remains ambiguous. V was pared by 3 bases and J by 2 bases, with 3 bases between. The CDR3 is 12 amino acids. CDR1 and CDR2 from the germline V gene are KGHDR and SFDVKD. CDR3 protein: CATSDVQETQYF. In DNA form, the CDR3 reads TGTGCCACCAGTGATGTACAAGAGACCCAGTACTTC.

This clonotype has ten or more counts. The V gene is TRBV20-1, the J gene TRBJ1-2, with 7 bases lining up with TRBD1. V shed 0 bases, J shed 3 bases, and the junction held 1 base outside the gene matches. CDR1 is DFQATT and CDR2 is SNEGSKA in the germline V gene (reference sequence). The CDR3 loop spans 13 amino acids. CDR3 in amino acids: CSARDQGDYGYTF. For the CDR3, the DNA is TGCAGTGCTAGAGACCAGGGGGACTATGGCTACACCTTC.